Each of the 2 T cell receptor beta chains below was sequenced from the same sample in a study of PD-1 blockade in classical Hodgkin lymphoma. As to time point: newly diagnosed, previously untreated cHL patient sample. Purification of CD4+ T cells from thawed PBMCs was performed via magnetic negative selection. Method: immunoSEQ multiplex PCR; TCRdb's copy keeps in-frame clones and lacks some. This sample has nearly 35,000 clones, with more than 85% found just once. The specimen sequenced was CD4+ T cells from blood. These receptors all come from a human donor with classical Hodgkin lymphoma.

V and J are TRBV18 and TRBJ2-7; possible D gene TRBD2, 5 bases. Trimming took 3 bases from V and 4 from J, leaving 7 bases between them. The CDR3 spans 12 residues. Germline V gene sequence: CDR1 KGHSH, CDR2 LQKENI. Here the CDR3 reads CASSPGSYEQYF. As DNA, the CDR3 is TGTGCCAGCTCACCGGGGAGTTACGAGCAGTACTTC.

The rearrangement links TRBV5-6 to TRBJ1-1; a weak D match, TRBD1 (5 bases). This CDR3 comprises 17 residues. The V end lost 9 bases, the J end lost 0 bases, and 24 bases lay between the germline ends. Germline CDR1 SGHDT, CDR2 YYEEEE. The CDR3 nucleotides are TGTGCCAACCCACCCCGGGACCGACCATTACTGAACACTGAAGCTTTCTTT. It is translated as CANPPRDRPLLNTEAFF.